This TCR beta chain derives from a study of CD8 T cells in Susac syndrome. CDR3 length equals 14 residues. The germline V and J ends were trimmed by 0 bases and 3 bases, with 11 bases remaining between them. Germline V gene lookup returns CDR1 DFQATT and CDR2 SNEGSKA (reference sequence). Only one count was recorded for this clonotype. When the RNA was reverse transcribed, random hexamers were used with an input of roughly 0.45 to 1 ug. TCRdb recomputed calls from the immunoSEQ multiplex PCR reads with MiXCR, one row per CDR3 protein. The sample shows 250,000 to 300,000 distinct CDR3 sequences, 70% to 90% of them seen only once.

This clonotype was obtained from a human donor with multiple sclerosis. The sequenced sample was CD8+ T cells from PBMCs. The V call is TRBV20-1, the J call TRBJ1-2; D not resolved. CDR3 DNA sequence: TGCAGTGCTAGAGATCCCTGGGGAGACTATGGCTACACCTTC. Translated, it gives CSARDPWGDYGYTF.